The sequence of this T cell receptor beta chain was determined in a study of monozygotic twins with inflammatory bowel disease. Findings of the study overall: Patients with IBD had less TCRbeta diversity (inverse Simpson) than their healthy co-twins.

TCRdb re-called the 5' RACE reads, yielding one record per CDR3 amino acid sequence without DNA. The table lists approximately 160,000 distinct CDR3 sequences, with roughly 7.4% in the top ten. Remarks on this clonotype: Its antigen is currently unknown.

From germline, CDR1 is SGHAT and CDR2 FQNNGV. The CDR3 is made up of 13 amino acids. Staff drew a roughly 2.5 ml blood sample from each donor. Sequencing was performed on blood. V is TRBV11-2 and J is TRBJ2-7; TCRdb picks TRBD1, but there is no DNA to check that call. The sequence derives from a human donor with ulcerative colitis or Crohn's disease, or a healthy co-twin of an affected twin (not recorded which). The CDR3 sequence: CASSQVGVGEQYF.